This T cell receptor (beta chain) was identified during a study of cytomegalovirus exposure and HLA in healthy donors. Study in general: About 180 million T cells yielded 120 million or so unique TCR beta sequences, as an earlier analysis found. Whole-study results and caveats: Reportedly, fewer N-insertions than the approximately 690-donor mean appeared in an Asian-associated ancestry cluster in a later analysis. In most subjects, TCR beta sequences reportedly gave accurate predictions of HLA-A and HLA-B alleles. Listed as cytomegalovirus-associated were approximately 160 TCR beta chains.

About this clone: Its antigen is currently unknown.

J was trimmed by 4 bases and V by 8 bases; bases with no gene match: 8. The CDR3 consists of 15 residues. Germline lookup yields CDR1 MGHRA and CDR2 YSYEKL. PCR employed 60 Vbeta and 13 Jbeta primers. Sequencing used immunoSEQ multiplex PCR; TCRdb keeps in-frame clones, though not all of them. The sample contains about 130,000 clones, about 70% of which appear only once. The chain is built from TRBV4-1 and TRBJ2-1; TRBD2 aligns across 10 bases. The sample consisted of PBMCs. The sequence was collected from a middle-aged woman in good health and CMV-seronegative. The DNA of the CDR3 is TGCGCCAGCGGTAAGGCTAGCGGGGGATACAATGAGCAGTTCTTC. Its protein is CASGKASGGYNEQFF.